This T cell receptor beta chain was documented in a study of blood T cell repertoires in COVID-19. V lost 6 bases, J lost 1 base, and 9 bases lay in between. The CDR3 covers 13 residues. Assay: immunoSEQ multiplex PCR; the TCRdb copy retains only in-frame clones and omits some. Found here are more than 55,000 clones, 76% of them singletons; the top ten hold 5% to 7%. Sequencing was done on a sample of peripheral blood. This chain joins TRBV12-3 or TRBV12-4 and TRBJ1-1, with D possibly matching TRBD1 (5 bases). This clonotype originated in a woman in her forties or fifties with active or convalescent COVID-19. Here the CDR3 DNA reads TGTGCCAGCAGACAGGAGAGGAACACTGAAGCTTTCTTT. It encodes CASRQERNTEAFF.